This T cell receptor (beta chain) derives from a study of T cell responses to AZD1222 COVID-19 vaccine. Some clones are missing from TCRdb's copy, which holds only in-frame ones; the method was immunoSEQ multiplex PCR. The sample has roughly 140,000 clones; 82% are singletons. With V trimmed by 0 bases and J by 12 bases, 7 bases remained unmatched. CDR1 and CDR2 from the germline V gene are SGDLS and YYNGEE. This CDR3 contains 14 residues. Here the sequenced sample was peripheral blood, taken on day 0 of MenACWY control vaccination. The TCR originated in an adult in good health. The chain uses TRBV9 and TRBJ2-1, with 9 bases matching TRBD1. This chain's CDR3 is CASSVGDRVMGQFF. Here the CDR3 DNA reads TGTGCCAGCAGCGTAGGGGACAGGGTCATGGGGCAGTTCTTC. Complete variable domain (other parts from reference TRBV9 and TRBJ2-1): DSGVTQTPKHLITATGQRVTLRCSPRSGDLSVYWYQQSLDQGLQFLIQYYNGEERAKGNILERFSAQQFPDLHSELNLSSLELGDSALYFCASSVGDRVMGQFFGPGTRLTVL.